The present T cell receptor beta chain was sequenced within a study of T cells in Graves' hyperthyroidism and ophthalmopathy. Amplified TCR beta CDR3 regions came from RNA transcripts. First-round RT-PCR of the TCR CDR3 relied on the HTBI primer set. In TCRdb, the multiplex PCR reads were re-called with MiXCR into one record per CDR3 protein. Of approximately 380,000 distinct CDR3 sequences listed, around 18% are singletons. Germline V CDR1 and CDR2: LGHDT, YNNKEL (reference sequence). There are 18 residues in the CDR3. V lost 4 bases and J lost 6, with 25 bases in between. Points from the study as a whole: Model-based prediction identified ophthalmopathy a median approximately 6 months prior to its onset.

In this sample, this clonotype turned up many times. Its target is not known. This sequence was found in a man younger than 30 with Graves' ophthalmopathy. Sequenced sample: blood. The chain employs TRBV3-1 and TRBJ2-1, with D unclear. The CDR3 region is CASSPPPWNQPVTNEQFF. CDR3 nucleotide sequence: TGTGCCAGCAGCCCACCCCCCTGGAACCAACCAGTAACCAATGAGCAGTTCTTC.